A selection of T cell receptor beta chains follows, all from one sample in a study of OX40 agonist ivuxolimab in advanced cancers. TCRdb keeps only in-frame clones here, not all; method: immunoSEQ multiplex PCR. The table includes 60,000 to 90,000 clones, around four fifths detected once. Sequenced material: CD4+ or CD8+ T cells sorted from blood, taken in a trial of the OX40 agonist ivuxolimab. The receptor source for this set is an adult with an advanced solid tumor such as melanoma, head and neck, liver or kidney cancer. The CDR3 runs from the conserved cysteine through the conserved F or W. The D gene is left open where the match is weak. Clone size is given for some rows only: seen once, a few or many times, or a class if the clone is expanded.

V	J	size	D	DNA	CDR3
TRBV11-3	TRBJ2-1	once	TRBD1	TGTGCCAGCAGCTTGGGACAGGGCTATATTTCGAACAATGAGCAGTTCTTC	CASSLGQGYISNNEQFF
TRBV10-3	TRBJ1-1	few	.	TGTGCCATCAGTGAGCGGGAACTTGACACTGAAGCTTTCTTT	CAISERELDTEAFF
TRBV2	TRBJ1-2	few	.	TGTGCCAGCAGTTATGACGCCGTCGTGGGCTACACCTTC	CASSYDAVVGYTF
TRBV7-2	TRBJ2-7	.	.	TGTGCCAGCAGCCGGGACAATTACTACGAGCAGTACTTC	CASSRDNYYEQYF
TRBV28	TRBJ1-5	.	TRBD1	TGTGCCAGCAGTCGACCCGGGACAGGGAATCAGCCCCAGCATTTT	CASSRPGTGNQPQHF
TRBV6-6	TRBJ2-1	.	TRBD2	TGTGCCAGCAGACTAGCGGGAGGCCACAATGAGCAGTTCTTC	CASRLAGGHNEQFF
TRBV27	TRBJ2-3	.	.	TGTGCCAGCAGATTAGGGGGCACAGATACGCAGTATTTT	CASRLGGTDTQYF
TRBV4-1	TRBJ2-5	.	.	TGCGCCAGCAGCCAAGGACAGCAAGAGACCCAGTACTTC	CASSQGQQETQYF
TRBV4-2	TRBJ2-3	once	TRBD2	TGTGCCAGCAGCCAAGGGGCGGGAGGCGCAGATACGCAGTATTTT	CASSQGAGGADTQYF
TRBV5-8	TRBJ2-3	.	.	TGTGCCAGCAGTTATCAGGGGTTCACAGATACGCAGTATTTT	CASSYQGFTDTQYF
TRBV7-2	TRBJ1-6	.	.	TGTGCCAGCAGCTCGACAGGAAGTATTCCACCCCTCCACTTT	CASSSTGSIPPLHF
TRBV5-4	TRBJ1-1	.	.	TGTGCCTATAAAACCGGCCTGAACACTGAAGCTTTCTTT	CAYKTGLNTEAFF
TRBV10-1	TRBJ2-2	.	TRBD2	TGCGCCAGCTCCGAGACTAGCGGGATAAACACCGGAGAGCTGTTTTTT	CASSETSGINTGELFF
TRBV2	TRBJ2-2	.	.	TGTGCCAGCAGCCCAGAGGTCAGGGGAGGTACCGGGGAGCTGTTTTTT	CASSPEVRGGTGELFF
TRBV11-1	TRBJ1-2	once	TRBD1	TGTGCCAGCAGCTTCCCCGGACAGGGCTTCTATGGCTACACCTTC	CASSFPGQGFYGYTF
TRBV11-3	TRBJ2-1	.	TRBD2	TGTGCCAGCAGTTCGGGGGGGAACTCCTACAATGAGCAGTTCTTC	CASSSGGNSYNEQFF
TRBV7-2	TRBJ2-3	.	.	TGTGCCAGCAGACCCGGACCCACGACGGATACGCAGTATTTT	CASRPGPTTDTQYF
TRBV14	TRBJ2-1	.	.	TGTGCCAGCAGCCAAGCGTCTAGCGTCCGGGGTGAGCAGTTCTTC	CASSQASSVRGEQFF
TRBV7-9	TRBJ2-7	.	.	TGTGCCAGCAGCCCCGACGGGAACTCCTACGAGCAGTACTTC	CASSPDGNSYEQYF